The 4 T cell receptor beta chains listed next were all sequenced from one sample in a study of monozygotic twins with inflammatory bowel disease. TCRdb re-called the 5' RACE reads, yielding one record per CDR3 amino acid sequence without DNA. The specimen's table records just over 300,000 distinct CDR3 sequences. Sequencing used blood. The receptors were sampled from a human donor with ulcerative colitis or Crohn's disease, or a healthy co-twin of an affected twin (not recorded which).

The chain links TRBV20-1 to TRBJ2-3; there is no DNA to check the TCRdb D call of TRBD1. The CDR3 runs 14 residues. Germline V lookup: CDR1 DFQATT, CDR2 SNEGSKA (reference sequence). The CDR3 reads CSARKGAHTDTQYF.

The chain carries TRBV4-3 and TRBJ2-3; TCRdb outputs TRBD2, but without DNA this stays unchecked. Germline CDR1 and CDR2: LGHNA and YSLEER. There are 18 residues in the CDR3. The CDR3 spells CASSQDFVIAGGKDTQYF.

The rearrangement uses TRBV5-1 and TRBJ1-1; TCRdb picks TRBD1, but there is no DNA to check that call. The germline V gene encodes CDR1 SGHRS and CDR2 YFSETQ. This CDR3 is built from 13 residues. CDR3 protein: CANRTGMNTEAFF.

The V call is TRBV5-1, the J call TRBJ1-3; TCRdb picks TRBD1, but there is no DNA to check that call. This CDR3 is 13 amino acids long. From germline, CDR1 is SGHRS and CDR2 YFSETQ. CDR3 residues: CASSPVSGNTIYF.